The 7 T cell receptor beta chains below were found in one sample sequenced in a study of T-cell reconstitution after alpha-beta-depleted transplantation in children. Preparation of the TCRbeta library involved a method that used unique molecular identifiers. TCRdb called the PCR reads again in MiXCR, with one record for every CDR3 protein. Among fewer than 500,000 distinct CDR3 sequences, 43% were seen once, and the ten largest hold 27%. The sample was PBMCs, taken before TCRalphabeta/CD19-depleted stem cell transplant. The receptors originated from a girl aged 2-9 years with aplastic anemia, due to receive a stem cell transplant.

The chain employs TRBV7-6 and TRBJ2-7, with 12 bases identical to TRBD1. Germline-derived CDR1 and CDR2 are SGHVS and FNYEAQ. Losses at the gene ends were 1 base for V and 5 bases for J; bases not matched to a gene: 6. This CDR3 region has 16 residues. The CDR3 nucleotides read TGTGCCAGCAGCTTAGGAAGGGACAGGGGGCGCAACGAGCAGTACTTC. This encodes CASSLGRDRGRNEQYF.

This clonotype appeared many times. The genes are TRBV12-3 or TRBV12-4 and TRBJ1-5, with a weak D call TRBD1 (6 bases). The CDR3 spans 17 residues. Trimming stripped 5 bases from V and 1 base from J, with 18 bases between. The CDR3 DNA reads as TGTGCCAGCAGTATCCCGAAACAGGGAGAAAGCAATCAGCCCCAGCATTTT. It specifies CASSIPKQGESNQPQHF.

This clonotype appeared many times. The chain uses TRBV6-6 and TRBJ1-3, with D unresolved. Germline V gene sequence: CDR1 MNHNY, CDR2 SVGAGI (reference sequence). Trimming left V 4 bases short and J 3 bases short, with 4 bases between. The CDR3 is 12 residues long. CDR3 nucleotide sequence: TGTGCCAGCAGTTCTAATGGAAACACCATATATTTT. Its translation is CASSSNGNTIYF.

This clonotype was recorded many times. The rearrangement joins TRBV3-1 to TRBJ2-7; either TRBD1 or TRBD2 may supply D (5 bases each). Trimming pared 0 bases from V and 8 bases from J, leaving 11 bases between. The CDR3 has 13 residues. The germline V gene encodes CDR1 LGHDT and CDR2 YNNKEL (reference sequence). The CDR3 sequence: CASSQDWGKQQYF. The CDR3 region has the DNA TGTGCCAGCAGCCAAGATTGGGGGAAGCAGCAGTACTTC.

This chain links TRBV5-1 with TRBJ2-6, with TRBD2 identical over 15 bases. The CDR3 is made up of 20 amino acids. Germline V gives CDR1 SGHRS, CDR2 YFSETQ. V trimming: 4 bases; J trimming: 4 bases; junction bases outside the gene matches: 12. CDR3 sequence (DNA): TGCGCCAGCAGCGCTGGACTAGCGGGAGGGCCCTCAGGAGGGGCCAACGTCCTGACTTTC. Its translation is CASSAGLAGGPSGGANVLTF.

This clonotype was counted between two and nine times. This chain links TRBV7-3 with TRBJ2-7, with D perhaps matching TRBD1 (5 bases). V gave up 0 bases and J gave up 7 bases, with 10 bases separating them. The CDR3 extends over 13 amino acids. CDR1 is SGHTA, CDR2 FQGTGA, per germline. CDR3 DNA sequence: TGTGCCAGCAGCTTAACGATGTCAGGGGAGCAGTACTTC. It codes for CASSLTMSGEQYF.

The chain has TRBV6-5 and TRBJ2-7, with TRBD1 matching over 11 bases. V shed 0 bases and J 4 bases; nucleotides not matched to a gene: 8. The CDR3 runs to 17 residues. Looked up from germline, CDR1 is MNHEY and CDR2 is SVGAGI. This CDR3 reads CASSYSLRTGGSYEQYF. CDR3 in DNA: TGTGCCAGCAGTTACTCCCTACGGACAGGGGGCAGTTACGAGCAGTACTTC.